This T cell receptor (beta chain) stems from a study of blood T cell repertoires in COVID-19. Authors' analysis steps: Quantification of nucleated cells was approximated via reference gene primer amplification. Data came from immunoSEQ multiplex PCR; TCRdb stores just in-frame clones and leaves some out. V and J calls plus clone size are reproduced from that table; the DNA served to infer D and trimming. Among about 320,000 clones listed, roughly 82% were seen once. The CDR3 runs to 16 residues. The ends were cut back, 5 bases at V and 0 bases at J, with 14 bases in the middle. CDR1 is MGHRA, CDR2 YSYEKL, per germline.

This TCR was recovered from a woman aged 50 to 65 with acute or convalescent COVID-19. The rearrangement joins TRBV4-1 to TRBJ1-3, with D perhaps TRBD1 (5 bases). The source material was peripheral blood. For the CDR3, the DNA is TGCGCCAGCAGCTGGGGACTACTAAACTCTGGAAACACCATATATTTT. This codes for CASSWGLLNSGNTIYF.